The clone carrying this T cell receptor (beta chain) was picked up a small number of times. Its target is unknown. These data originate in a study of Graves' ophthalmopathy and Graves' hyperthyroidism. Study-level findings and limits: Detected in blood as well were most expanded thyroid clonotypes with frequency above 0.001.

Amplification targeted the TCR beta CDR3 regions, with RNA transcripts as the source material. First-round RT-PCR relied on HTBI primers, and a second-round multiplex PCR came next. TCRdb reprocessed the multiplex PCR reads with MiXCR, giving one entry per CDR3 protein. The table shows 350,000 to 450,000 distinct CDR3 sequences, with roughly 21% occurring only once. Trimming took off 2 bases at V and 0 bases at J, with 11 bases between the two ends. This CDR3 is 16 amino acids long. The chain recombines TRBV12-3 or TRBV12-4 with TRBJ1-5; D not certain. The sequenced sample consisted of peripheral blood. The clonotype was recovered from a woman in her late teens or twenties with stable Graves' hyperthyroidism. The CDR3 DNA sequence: TGTGCCAGCAGTTTAAGTTTAGGCAGTAGCAATCAGCCCCAGCATTTT. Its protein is CASSLSLGSSNQPQHF.